This T cell receptor beta chain appears in the sequencing data of a study of blood T cell repertoires in COVID-19. CDR3 length: 14 residues. With 7 bases clipped from V and 8 bases from J, the junction kept 11 bases outside the gene matches. The germline V gene encodes CDR1 LNHDA and CDR2 SQIVND (reference sequence). The assay was immunoSEQ multiplex PCR, and TCRdb's table has in-frame clones only and misses some. Of a few hundred thousand clones detected, about 88% appear once; the ten largest clones hold 9.5% to 13%. The chain carries TRBV19 and TRBJ1-2, with TRBD1 identical over 9 bases. Sequenced: peripheral blood. The receptor was derived from a woman between 50 and 59 years old with COVID-19, enrolled during active disease. CDR3 nucleotides: TGTGCCAGTACTCTCGACAGGGGGGTTTTCGGCTACACCTTC. Its protein is CASTLDRGVFGYTF. Full variable domain (rest looked up from reference TRBV19 and TRBJ1-2): DGGITQSPKYLFRKEGQNVTLSCEQNLNHDAMYWYRQDPGQGLRLIYYSQIVNDFQKGDIAEGYSVSREKKESFPLTVTSAQKNPTAFYLCASTLDRGVFGYTFGSGTRLTVV.